A single sample is the source of the 25 T cell receptor beta chains below, sequenced in a study of metastatic and nonmetastatic thyroid tumors. Until they underwent thyroid surgery, no patient had received any treatment. Through MiXCR, TCRdb re-clonotyped the PCR reads. The sample includes tens of thousands of clones, approximately 25% of them seen just once. Sequenced input: tumor tissue. These receptors all stem from a female donor with papillary thyroid cancer or a benign thyroid nodule (not recorded which). Some clones in this sample may be carry-over from other donors' samples.

DNA for the CDR3: TGTGCCAGCAGGGGACTAGCGGGACTCGGCTGGGAGCAGTACTTC. This sequence encodes CASRGLAGLGWEQYF. This rearrangement joins TRBV28 to TRBJ2-7; 13 bases match TRBD2. Germline CDR1 and CDR2: MDHEN and SYDVKM. V was clipped by 6 bases and J by 7 bases; unmatched bases: 9. CDR3 length: 15 amino acids.

This clone was detected a few times. Just one base apart from a much larger clone, this may be a read error. The chain carries TRBV28 and TRBJ1-5; maybe TRBD1 (6 bases). V was cut by 4 bases and J by 5 bases, with 15 bases left in between. This CDR3 is built from 15 residues. Germline V gene sequence: CDR1 MDHEN, CDR2 SYDVKM. The CDR3 loop reads CASSSAGALDQPQHF. The CDR3 coding sequence is TGTGCCAGCAGTTCGGCGGGGGCGCTGGATCAGCCCCAGCATTTT.

By proportion, this clone is medium-sized. This chain connects TRBV4-3 to TRBJ1-3; D possibly corresponds to TRBD1 (6 bases). V lost 0 bases and J 0 bases, leaving 9 bases between the germline ends. CDR3 length: 16 residues. Germline CDR1 reads LGHNA; CDR2 reads YSLEER. CDR3 sequence reads: CASSQDQGTSGNTIYF. The CDR3 DNA reads as TGCGCCAGCAGCCAAGATCAGGGGACCTCTGGAAACACCATATATTTT.

The rearrangement links TRBV30 to TRBJ2-6; D is unclear. The CDR3 totals 15 residues. The V and J ends lost 8 bases and 4 bases respectively, with 18 bases between them. From germline, CDR1 is GTSNPN and CDR2 SVGIG (reference sequence). DNA of the CDR3: TGTGCCCTTCAGGTTTATGCTGCAGGGGCCAACGTCCTGACTTTC. Its translation: CALQVYAAGANVLTF.

This clone has more than one count but fewer than ten. The junction shows a germline mismatch at one end, possibly a read error. The J gene is TRBJ1-6, the V gene TRBV7-9; D remains unclear. There are 12 residues in the CDR3. CDR1 is SEHNR, CDR2 FQNEAQ, per germline (reference sequence). In DNA form, the CDR3 reads TGTGCCAACAGCTTATGGGTTTCACCCCTCCACTTT. As protein: CANSLWVSPLHF.

This clone was observed at least ten times. The chain joins TRBV5-1 to TRBJ1-1, with a weak D call TRBD1 (5 bases). Germline lookup yields CDR1 SGHRS and CDR2 YFSETQ. V lost 0 bases and J 1 base, leaving 10 bases between the germline ends. The CDR3 extends over 15 amino acids. The chain's CDR3 is CASSLGGEKNTEAFF. The DNA for the CDR3 is TGCGCCAGCAGCTTGGGGGGGGAAAAGAACACTGAAGCTTTCTTT.

The chain is built from TRBV6-1 and TRBJ2-1; D is unclear. The germline V gene has CDR1 MNHNS and CDR2 SASEGT. This CDR3 has 10 amino acids. V was shortened by 1 base and J by 12 bases, with 4 bases between the two germline ends. CDR3: CASSEDRQFF. The CDR3 DNA follows: TGTGCCAGCAGTGAAGATAGGCAGTTCTTC.

Concerning this clone itself: A much larger clone sits a single nucleotide away, making a read error possible. V and J are TRBV11-1 and TRBJ2-1; D ambiguous. The CDR3 is made up of 15 amino acids. Trimming left V 5 bases short and J 4 bases short, with 15 bases between. Germline loops: CDR1 SGHAT, CDR2 FQDESV (reference sequence). The CDR3 nucleotides are TGTGCCAGCAGCAAGCCCGGGTCGCAGTACAATGAGCAGTTCTTC. Its translation is CASSKPGSQYNEQFF.

The sample holds many counts of this clone. V gene TRBV4-3 combines with J gene TRBJ1-6; weak D call: TRBD1 (6 bases). V shed 4 bases and J shed 8 bases, with 9 bases lying between them. The CDR3 length is 13 residues. The germline V gene has CDR1 LGHNA and CDR2 YSLEER. The CDR3, as DNA: TGCGCCAGCAGCCGACAGGACGATTCACCCCTCCACTTT. Residues: CASSRQDDSPLHF.

This clone was recorded at least ten times. The chain couples TRBV6-1 to TRBJ1-1; 11 nucleotides align to TRBD1. Germline CDR1 and CDR2: MNHNS and SASEGT. The CDR3 runs to 13 residues. Trimming took 8 bases from V and 3 from J; bases not matched to a gene: 2. CDR3 loop: CASRDRGDTEAFF. The CDR3 DNA follows: TGTGCCAGCCGGGACAGGGGGGACACTGAAGCTTTCTTT.

The V gene is TRBV6-1, the J gene TRBJ2-2; D ambiguous. V lost 6 bases, J lost 0 bases, and 17 bases lay in between. Germline CDR1 reads MNHNS; CDR2 reads SASEGT. The CDR3 runs 17 residues. The CDR3 is CASRRADLYANTGELFF. For the CDR3, the DNA is TGTGCCAGCAGACGCGCTGACCTCTACGCGAACACCGGGGAGCTGTTTTTT.

The chain couples TRBV25-1 to TRBJ2-1; perhaps TRBD2 as D (6 bases). The CDR3 is 13 amino acids. The ends were cut back, 7 bases at V and 10 bases at J, with 17 bases in the middle. CDR1 and CDR2 (germline): MGHDK, SYGVNS. CDR3 residues: CASKPRRAAEQFF. The CDR3 DNA is TGTGCCAGCAAACCCCGGAGGGCAGCCGAGCAGTTCTTC.

This clone has at least ten counts. The V gene is TRBV11-1, the J gene TRBJ2-1; TRBD2 agrees at 9 bases. The germline V gene has CDR1 SGHAT and CDR2 FQDESV (reference sequence). V trimming: 5 bases; J trimming: 8 bases; junction bases outside the gene matches: 13. The CDR3 covers 16 residues. As DNA, the CDR3 is TGTGCCAGCAGCGACTCCGGGACTAGCCTCTCCCATGAGCAGTTCTTC. The encoded protein is CASSDSGTSLSHEQFF. The full variable domain, in which reference TRBV11-1 and TRBJ2-1 provide the parts outside the CDR3, is EAEVAQSPRYKITEKSQAVAFWCDPISGHATLYWYRQILGQGPELLVQFQDESVVDDSQLPKDRFSAERLKGVDSTLKIQPAELGDSAMYLCASSDSGTSLSHEQFFGPGTRLTVL.

By sample fraction, this clone is medium-sized. V is TRBV12-3 or TRBV12-4 and J is TRBJ2-7; TRBD1 agrees at 10 bases. The CDR3 length is 17 residues. Trimming at V came to 0 bases and at J to 2 bases, leaving 7 bases not matched to a gene. CDR3 region: CASSLAAGQGFPYEQYF. CDR3 DNA sequence: TGTGCCAGCAGTTTAGCGGCGGGACAGGGGTTCCCCTACGAGCAGTACTTC.

In this sample, this clone turned up many times. A single base separates this from a much larger clone, so it may be a read error. The chain uses TRBV6-1 and TRBJ2-7; D gene uncertain. CDR3 length: 14 amino acids. Germline CDR1 MNHNS, CDR2 SASEGT. The CDR3 loop is CASSQAVVYYEQYF. The CDR3 bases are TGTGCCAGCAGTCAAGCCGTGGTGTACTACGAGCAGTACTTC.

This clone has a count of ten or more. The chain carries TRBV7-2 and TRBJ1-2, with 7 bases that match TRBD1. Losses at the gene ends were 5 bases for V and 8 bases for J; bases not matched to a gene: 8. The V gene's germline CDR1 is SGHTA and CDR2 FQGNSA. The CDR3 covers 13 residues. CDR3 coding DNA: TGTGCCAGCAGCCCAGGGGGGCAGGGCGGCTACACCTTC. It yields the protein CASSPGGQGGYTF.

As for this clone: At one end the junction does not follow the germline gene, possibly because of a read error. The J gene is TRBJ2-1, the V gene TRBV18, with 7 bases lining up with TRBD2. The CDR3 totals 13 residues. In germline, CDR1 is KGHSH, CDR2 LQKENI. The chain's CDR3 is CVSLPSGGNEQFF. Here the CDR3 DNA reads TGTGTCAGCTTACCATCGGGGGGCAATGAGCAGTTCTTC.

This clone has at least ten counts. The rearrangement joins TRBV7-9 to TRBJ1-1, with D uncertain. Trimming stripped 5 bases from V and 4 bases from J, with 17 bases between. This CDR3 has 15 amino acids. Germline assignment: CDR1 SEHNR and CDR2 FQNEAQ (reference sequence). CDR3: CASSATTAPGTEAFF. As DNA, the CDR3 is TGTGCCAGCAGCGCAACGACCGCCCCTGGCACTGAAGCTTTCTTT.

This clone has only a few counts. V gene TRBV6-2 or TRBV6-3 combines with J gene TRBJ1-1; D is undetermined. The CDR3 has 18 residues. Germline V CDR1 and CDR2: MNHEY, SVGEGT. V lost 4 bases to trimming and J lost 5 bases, with 26 bases between them. CDR3 DNA: TGTGCCAGCAGTTCGGGGAGAGGAACGGGTAAAATAGAAACTGAAGCTTTCTTT. Its translation is CASSSGRGTGKIETEAFF.

The V gene is TRBV4-1, the J gene TRBJ2-2, with 8 bases matching TRBD2. V was pared by 4 bases and J by 0 bases, with 10 bases of the junction left unmatched. The germline CDR1 and CDR2 sequences are MGHRA and YSYEKL. The CDR3 sequence is 18 residues long. In nucleotides, the CDR3 is TGCGCCAGCAGCCGAGTAGGAGCGGGGGTCGCGAACACCGGGGAGCTGTTTTTT. Translating it yields CASSRVGAGVANTGELFF.

This clone has at least ten counts. The chain recombines TRBV28 with TRBJ1-4; unclear D gene. V was trimmed by 7 bases and J by 7 bases, leaving 19 bases between them. The CDR3 consists of 15 residues. Germline V gives CDR1 MDHEN, CDR2 SYDVKM. The CDR3, as DNA: TGTGCCAGCAACCTCGGGAGGGATACTCGTGAAAAACTGTTTTTT. Its translation is CASNLGRDTREKLFF.

For the CDR3, the DNA is TGTGCCAGCAGCTTAAATAGCGGGAGTTTCTACGAGCAGTACTTC. Amino acids: CASSLNSGSFYEQYF. V usage is TRBV7-2 and J usage is TRBJ2-7; 9 bases line up with TRBD2. Trimming took 2 bases from V and 3 from J; bases not matched to a gene: 5. This CDR3 has 15 residues. CDR1 is SGHTA, CDR2 FQGNSA, per germline.

This clone was detected only once. The chain joins TRBV5-1 to TRBJ1-3; possible D gene TRBD1, 6 bases. In germline, CDR1 is SGHRS, CDR2 YFSETQ. Trimming pared 10 bases from V and 3 bases from J, leaving 17 bases between. This CDR3 spans 14 amino acids. CDR3 DNA sequence: TGCGCCTCGAGCGAGGGACAATTTGGAAACACCATATATTTT. It yields the protein CASSEGQFGNTIYF.

This clone was recorded many times. V is TRBV6-5 and J is TRBJ2-6, with 9 bases that match TRBD1. The V segment lost 5 bases and the J segment 0 bases; nucleotides outside the gene matches: 14. The CDR3 has 20 residues. Germline V gene lookup returns CDR1 MNHEY and CDR2 SVGAGI. The CDR3 loop is CASSLFTGGAWYSGANVLTF. CDR3 in DNA: TGTGCCAGCAGTCTTTTTACAGGGGGCGCCTGGTACTCTGGGGCCAACGTCCTGACTTTC.

Many counts were recorded for this clone. The chain recombines TRBV18 with TRBJ2-5, with 13 positions matching TRBD2. CDR1 is KGHSH, CDR2 LQKENI, per germline. Trimming at V came to 3 bases and at J to 4 bases, leaving 2 bases not matched to a gene. This CDR3 region has 15 residues. The CDR3 DNA follows: TGTGCCAGCTCACCGGGACTAGCGGGGTTAGAGACCCAGTACTTC. This codes for CASSPGLAGLETQYF.